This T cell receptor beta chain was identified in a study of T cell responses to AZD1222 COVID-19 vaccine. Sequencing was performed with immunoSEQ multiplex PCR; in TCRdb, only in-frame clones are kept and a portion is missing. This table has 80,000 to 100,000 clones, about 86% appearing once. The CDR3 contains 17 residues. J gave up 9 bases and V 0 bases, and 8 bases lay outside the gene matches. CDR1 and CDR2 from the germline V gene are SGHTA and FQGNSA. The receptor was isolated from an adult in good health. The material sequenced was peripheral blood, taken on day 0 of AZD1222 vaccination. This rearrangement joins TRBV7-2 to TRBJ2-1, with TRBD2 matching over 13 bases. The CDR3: CASSLAQGLAGMGEQFF. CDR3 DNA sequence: TGTGCCAGCAGCTTAGCCCAGGGACTAGCGGGAATGGGTGAGCAGTTCTTC.